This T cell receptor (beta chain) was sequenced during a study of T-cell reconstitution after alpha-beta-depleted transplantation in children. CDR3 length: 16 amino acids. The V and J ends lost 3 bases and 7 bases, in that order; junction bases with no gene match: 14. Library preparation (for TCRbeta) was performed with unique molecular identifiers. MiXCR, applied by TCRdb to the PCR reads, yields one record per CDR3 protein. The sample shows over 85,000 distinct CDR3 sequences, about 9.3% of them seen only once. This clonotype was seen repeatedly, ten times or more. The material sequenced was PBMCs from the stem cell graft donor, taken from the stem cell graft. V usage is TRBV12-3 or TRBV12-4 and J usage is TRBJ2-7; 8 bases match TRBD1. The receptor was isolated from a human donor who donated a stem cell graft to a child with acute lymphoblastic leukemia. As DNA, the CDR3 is TGTGCCAGCAGTTTGGGGACAGGTCTTAGTGGTGGGGAGCAGTACTTC. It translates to CASSLGTGLSGGEQYF.